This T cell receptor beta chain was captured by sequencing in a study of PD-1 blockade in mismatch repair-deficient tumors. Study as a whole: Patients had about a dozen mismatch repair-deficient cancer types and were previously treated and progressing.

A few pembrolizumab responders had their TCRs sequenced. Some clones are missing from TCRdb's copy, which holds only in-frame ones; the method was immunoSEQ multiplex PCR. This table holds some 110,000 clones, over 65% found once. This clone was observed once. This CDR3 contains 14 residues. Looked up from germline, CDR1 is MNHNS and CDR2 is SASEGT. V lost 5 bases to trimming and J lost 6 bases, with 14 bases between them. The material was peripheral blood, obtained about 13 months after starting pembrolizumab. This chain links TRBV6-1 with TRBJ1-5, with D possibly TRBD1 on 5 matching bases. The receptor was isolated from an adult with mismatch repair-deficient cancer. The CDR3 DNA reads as TGTGCCAGCAGTCTTAGGGGTGAAGGTCAGCCCCAGCATTTT. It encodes CASSLRGEGQPQHF.